The 13 T cell receptor beta chains reported below all come from one sample, sequenced in a study of T cell responses to AZD1222 COVID-19 vaccine. Libraries were prepared by immunoSEQ multiplex PCR; TCRdb keeps only in-frame clonotypes and omits some of them. The sample yields more than 150,000 clones, about 94% seen once. This specimen consisted of peripheral blood, obtained on day 0 of AZD1222 vaccination. These TCRs come from an adult in good health.

V and J are TRBV7-2 and TRBJ1-2; D is undetermined. Germline V gene lookup returns CDR1 SGHTA and CDR2 FQGNSA. The CDR3 has 13 residues. V was pared by 4 bases and J by 6 bases, with 12 bases between. The CDR3 region is CASSSGVADGYTF. CDR3 sequence (DNA): TGTGCCAGCAGCTCCGGGGTGGCCGATGGCTACACCTTC.

The gene calls are TRBV7-2 and TRBJ2-2; D is undetermined. The germline CDR1 and CDR2 sequences are SGHTA and FQGNSA. The CDR3 runs to 16 residues. V lost 2 bases, J lost 4 bases, and 14 bases lay in between. The CDR3 DNA reads as TGTGCCAGCAGCTTACCTACTTTGCGTTTCACCGGGGAGCTGTTTTTT. The encoded protein is CASSLPTLRFTGELFF.

This chain links TRBV10-1 with TRBJ2-2; possibly TRBD2 for D (6 bases). The CDR3 totals 14 residues. The V end was cut by 8 bases, the J end by 2 bases, with 12 bases between. The germline V gene encodes CDR1 WNHNN and CDR2 SYGVQD (reference sequence). The CDR3 DNA is TGCGCCAGCGGGGGGACCGAAAACACCGGGGAGCTGTTTTTT. Translated: CASGGTENTGELFF.

The chain recombines TRBV18 with TRBJ1-2; 9 bases agree with TRBD1. Germline V gene lookup returns CDR1 KGHSH and CDR2 LQKENI. V trimming: 4 bases; J trimming: 6 bases; junction bases outside the gene matches: 6. CDR3 length equals 14 residues. As DNA, the CDR3 is TGTGCCAGCTCACGCAGACAGGGGGTCGATGGCTACACCTTC. It specifies CASSRRQGVDGYTF.

This clone was picked up one time. The CDR3 loop reads CASSLSSSGRGEQYF. The CDR3 DNA follows: TGTGCCAGCAGCTTAAGTTCCAGCGGCCGGGGGGAGCAGTACTTC. V gene TRBV7-2 combines with J gene TRBJ2-7; D possibly corresponds to TRBD2 (6 bases). This CDR3 has 15 residues. Germline V gives CDR1 SGHTA, CDR2 FQGNSA. Trimming pared 2 bases from V and 7 bases from J, leaving 18 bases between.

This clone has only one observation. J is TRBJ1-1 and V is TRBV30; D uncertain. Between the trimmed V and J ends, which lost 2 bases and 2 bases, there was a span of 6 bases. This CDR3 has 12 residues. The germline V gene encodes CDR1 GTSNPN and CDR2 SVGIG (reference sequence). DNA for the CDR3: TGTGCCTGGAGTCCCACTAACACTGAAGCTTTCTTT. Amino acid sequence: CAWSPTNTEAFF.

V is TRBV9 and J is TRBJ2-2; 7 positions agree with TRBD2. Germline CDR1 SGDLS, CDR2 YYNGEE. Trimming removed 6 bases from V and 0 bases from J; junction bases left unmatched: 8. The CDR3 covers 16 residues. This CDR3 reads CASTQLGGANTGELFF. In DNA form, the CDR3 reads TGTGCCAGCACCCAACTGGGGGGGGCGAACACCGGGGAGCTGTTTTTT.

The CDR3, as DNA: TGTGCCACCAGCAGAGAACAACAGAACACCGGGGAGCTGTTTTTT. This sequence encodes CATSREQQNTGELFF. The chain is built from TRBV15 and TRBJ2-2; the D is unclear. CDR1 is LNHNV and CDR2 is YYDKDF in the germline V gene (reference sequence). The CDR3 consists of 15 residues. Trimming left V 0 bases short and J 1 base short, with 6 bases between.

The chain links TRBV14 to TRBJ1-6; unclear D gene. The CDR3 is made up of 15 amino acids. V was trimmed by 0 bases and J by 13 bases, leaving 16 bases between them. The germline CDR1 and CDR2 sequences are SGHDN and FVKESK. The CDR3 nucleotides are TGTGCCAGCAGCCAAGATCTGGCGACTACGGGGCCCCTCCACTTT. This sequence encodes CASSQDLATTGPLHF.

This clone was counted between two and nine times. The CDR3 nucleotides are TGTGCCAGCAGCCGCCAAGGGGCCCAGTACTTC. Translation: CASSRQGAQYF. The chain has TRBV6-5 and TRBJ2-5, with D possibly being TRBD1 (5 bases). V gave up 6 bases and J gave up 9 bases, with 11 bases separating them. Germline assignment: CDR1 MNHEY and CDR2 SVGAGI. CDR3 length equals 11 residues.

The V and J genes are TRBV28 and TRBJ1-6, with 8 bases that match TRBD1. The CDR3 has 16 residues. Per the germline V gene, CDR1 is MDHEN and CDR2 is SYDVKM. J gave up 1 base and V 4 bases, and 3 bases lay outside the gene matches. The CDR3 region has the DNA TGTGCCAGCAGTTCCGGACAGGGTTCCTATAATTCACCCCTCCACTTT. Translating gives CASSSGQGSYNSPLHF.

The genes are TRBV27 and TRBJ1-5, with D possibly TRBD1 on 5 matching bases. The CDR3 is 14 amino acids. Germline CDR1 MNHEY, CDR2 SMNVEV (reference sequence). Trimming removed 4 bases from V and 3 bases from J, with 10 bases in between. The CDR3 region is CASSSGLINQPQHF. The CDR3 DNA reads as TGTGCCAGCAGTTCGGGACTGATCAATCAGCCCCAGCATTTT.

This chain links TRBV7-8 with TRBJ2-7; D gene unclear. V was pared by 7 bases and J by 3 bases, with 10 bases between. CDR3 length: 12 residues. CDR1 and CDR2 from the germline V gene are SGHVS and FQNEAQ. In DNA, the CDR3 is TGTGCCAGCACCGCCACCGACTACGAGCAGTACTTC. Residues: CASTATDYEQYF.